This T cell receptor (beta chain) was captured by sequencing in a study of cytomegalovirus exposure and HLA in healthy donors. The table came from immunoSEQ multiplex PCR; TCRdb's copy has only in-frame clones and leaves some out. The repertoire has more than 110,000 clones, about four fifths of them found once; the top ten carry about 1.5%. Broader study findings: Overall, roughly 160 TCR beta chains were annotated as cytomegalovirus-associated.

Germline loops: CDR1 MNHNS, CDR2 SASEGT. Trimming took 1 base from V and 2 from J, leaving 12 bases between them. This CDR3 contains 16 residues. On this clone itself: Its specificity is unknown.

The chain combines TRBV6-1 with TRBJ1-5; D remains unclear. The sequenced sample was PBMCs. The receptor was derived from a woman under 40 in good health and CMV-seronegative. The CDR3 sequence: CASSEGGWGGNQPQHF. The CDR3 coding sequence is TGTGCCAGCAGTGAAGGAGGCTGGGGAGGCAATCAGCCCCAGCATTTT.